This entry features one T cell receptor beta chain sequence. No cognate antigen has been identified for it. Qualities for individual bases were not recorded, and no much larger clone is one base off. V is reduced by 0 bases and J by 1 base, leaving a spacing of 6 bases between them. The CDR3 holds 15 amino acids from the cysteine to the phenylalanine. CDR3 DNA only is kept here, 45 bases in frame from base 1. The germline V gene (reference sequence) provides CDR1 MNHEY and CDR2 SMNVEV. Separate from the approximately 700-subject first cohort, the validation cohort of about 110 subjects was the group to which the donors belonged. Library prep was done by the immunoSEQ multiplex PCR assay. Processing in the source paper ran as follows. A statistical classification framework was built to diagnose cytomegalovirus status from the catalog of TCR beta chain sequences. Drawn from immuneACCESS, this table holds only the in-frame rearrangements with V and J called that TCRdb kept. Clones are partly lost; checked studies trace under half to an unresolved V gene and leave the rest unexplained. Clone size and V and J calls were adopted from that table, with D and trimming inferred from the DNA. For this sample the table gives some 80,000 clones, of which roughly 94% were detected only once. About 0.7% of the sample belongs to the ten largest clones.

The entry originates in a study of cytomegalovirus exposure and HLA in healthy donors (TCRdb year 2017). Concerning the study at large: A later analysis indicated that the roughly 120 validation repertoires were generated on the platform also employed for the approximately 700 repertoires of the first cohort. The study was designed to test whether signatures of past pathogen exposure could be identified by cataloging public T cell receptors. A separate validation cohort of roughly 130 different subjects was used in addition to the 666-subject first cohort. To predict cytomegalovirus infection status, the study brought together high-throughput TCR immunosequencing, statistical association of individual TCRs with disease status, and machine learning. Study-level results and caveats: A later analysis found that TCRs clustered in the first cohort also tended to co-occur in the 100 to 150 validation repertoires, with approximately 93% of cluster scores above 0. The authors suggested that the approach could potentially be extended to other disease states and immunological phenotypes. In both the original and validation cohorts, the classifier was reported to diagnose cytomegalovirus status with high specificity and sensitivity. A later analysis had no HLA typing for the validation cohort, so co-occurrence there was scored across all 130 or so repertoires. The study gave a list of 150 to 200 TCR beta chains associated with cytomegalovirus. Most TCR sequences were observed very rarely across donors, whereas some public TCRs were present in many individuals. In vitro tests confirmed that three of the cytomegalovirus-associated TCR beta chains recognize cytomegalovirus antigens.

Sequencing was performed on PBMCs. This sequence uses TRBV27 and TRBJ2-2; tentative D gene TRBD2, with 5 bases matching. The sequence was collected from a woman in her late teens or twenties in good health and CMV-seronegative. The nucleotide sequence is given as TGTGCCAGCAGTTTATCCCGGGGGAACACCGGGGAGCTGTTTTTT. Translated, it gives CASSLSRGNTGELFF.